Listed below are T cell receptor beta chains from one sample, sequenced in a study of cytomegalovirus exposure and HLA in healthy donors. Using immunoSEQ multiplex PCR, the repertoire was profiled, and TCRdb retains in-frame clones only, with some absent. The sample lists under 200,000 clones, about 76% occurring once. Sequences were obtained from PBMCs. The receptors originated from a male donor in good health and CMV-seropositive. The CDR3 runs from the conserved cysteine through the conserved F or W. D genes are given only for firm matches. A clone size is listed for some rows: how often the clone was seen (once, few, many), or a class if it is expanded.

CDR3aa: CASSFPSQIDTQYF
CDR3nt: TGCGCCAGCAGCTTTCCCAGTCAAATAGATACGCAGTATTTT
v_gene: TRBV5-1
abundance: -
d_gene: -
j_gene: TRBJ2-3

CDR3aa: CASSIVSGGSGEQFF
CDR3nt: TGTGCCAGTAGTATAGTAAGCGGGGGGTCCGGTGAGCAGTTCTTC
v_gene: TRBV19
abundance: -
d_gene: TRBD2
j_gene: TRBJ2-1

CDR3aa: CASSAGQSYTDTQYF
CDR3nt: TGTGCCAGCAGCGCGGGACAGAGTTACACAGATACGCAGTATTTT
v_gene: TRBV9
abundance: once
d_gene: TRBD1
j_gene: TRBJ2-3

CDR3aa: CASTVRHGEGETQYF
CDR3nt: TGTGCCAGCACGGTCCGGCACGGGGAAGGGGAGACCCAGTACTTC
v_gene: TRBV6-5
abundance: -
d_gene: -
j_gene: TRBJ2-5

CDR3aa: CASSYSIRGEAFF
CDR3nt: TGTGCCAGCAGTTACTCGATCAGGGGGGAAGCTTTCTTT
v_gene: TRBV6-5
abundance: few
d_gene: TRBD1
j_gene: TRBJ1-1

CDR3aa: CASSPDRGSTDTQYF
CDR3nt: TGTGCCAGCAGTCCTGACAGGGGGTCCACAGATACGCAGTATTTT
v_gene: TRBV6-1
abundance: -
d_gene: TRBD1
j_gene: TRBJ2-3

CDR3aa: CAWSAATSGGAGETQYF
CDR3nt: TGTGCCTGGAGTGCCGCGACTAGCGGGGGGGCCGGTGAGACCCAGTACTTC
v_gene: TRBV30
abundance: -
d_gene: TRBD2
j_gene: TRBJ2-5

CDR3aa: CASSLTGNTEAFF
CDR3nt: TGCGCCAGCAGCCTGACAGGCAACACTGAAGCTTTCTTT
v_gene: TRBV5-1
abundance: few
d_gene: -
j_gene: TRBJ1-1

CDR3aa: CASIVTGLPEGYTF
CDR3nt: TGTGCCAGCATCGTTACAGGGCTCCCTGAGGGCTACACCTTC
v_gene: TRBV13
abundance: -
d_gene: -
j_gene: TRBJ1-2

CDR3aa: CAISGPGGNTGELFF
CDR3nt: TGTGCCATCAGTGGCCCAGGGGGTAACACCGGGGAGCTGTTTTTT
v_gene: TRBV10-3
abundance: -
d_gene: TRBD1
j_gene: TRBJ2-2

CDR3aa: CASSLASGSYNEQFF
CDR3nt: TGTGCCAGTAGTCTAGCTAGCGGGAGTTACAATGAGCAGTTCTTC
v_gene: TRBV19
abundance: -
d_gene: TRBD2
j_gene: TRBJ2-1

CDR3aa: CTSSQDLLGGIPRPNNSPLHF
CDR3nt: TGCACCAGCAGCCAAGATCTTTTGGGGGGGATACCGCGCCCTAATAATTCACCCCTCCACTTT
v_gene: TRBV1
abundance: -
d_gene: -
j_gene: TRBJ1-6

CDR3aa: CASGYGQAGELFF
CDR3nt: TGTGCTAGTGGTTACGGACAGGCCGGGGAGCTGTTTTTT
v_gene: TRBV12-5
abundance: -
d_gene: TRBD1
j_gene: TRBJ2-2

CDR3aa: CASSTGHDTGELFF
CDR3nt: TGCGCCAGCAGCACAGGACACGACACCGGGGAGCTGTTTTTT
v_gene: TRBV5-1
abundance: -
d_gene: -
j_gene: TRBJ2-2

CDR3aa: CASSLGSTYGYTF
CDR3nt: TGTGCCAGCAGCTTAGGGAGCACCTATGGCTACACCTTC
v_gene: TRBV11-1
abundance: once
d_gene: -
j_gene: TRBJ1-2

CDR3aa: CASSQMGATYGYTF
CDR3nt: TGCGCCAGCAGTCAAATGGGGGCCACTTATGGCTACACCTTC
v_gene: TRBV23-1
abundance: medium-sized
d_gene: -
j_gene: TRBJ1-2

CDR3aa: CATSRDSQTQYF
CDR3nt: TGTGCCACCAGTCGGGACAGTCAGACCCAGTACTTC
v_gene: TRBV15
abundance: -
d_gene: TRBD1
j_gene: TRBJ2-5

CDR3aa: CASSPTASGGGTQYF
CDR3nt: TGCGCCAGCAGCCCGACGGCTAGCGGGGGGGGTACCCAGTACTTC
v_gene: TRBV5-1
abundance: -
d_gene: TRBD2
j_gene: TRBJ2-5

CDR3aa: CASRSTGFSGNTIYF
CDR3nt: TGTGCCAGCAGATCCACGGGGTTTTCTGGAAACACCATATATTTT
v_gene: TRBV6-5
abundance: -
d_gene: -
j_gene: TRBJ1-3

CDR3aa: CASGPGQGARNQPQHF
CDR3nt: TGTGCTAGTGGTCCGGGACAGGGGGCTAGGAATCAGCCCCAGCATTTT
v_gene: TRBV12-5
abundance: -
d_gene: TRBD1
j_gene: TRBJ1-5

CDR3aa: CASSELESGTAEAFF
CDR3nt: TGTGCCAGCAGTGAATTAGAGTCGGGGACAGCTGAAGCTTTCTTT
v_gene: TRBV25-1
abundance: -
d_gene: TRBD1
j_gene: TRBJ1-1

CDR3aa: CASSSLVMHEQFF
CDR3nt: TGTGCCAGCAGCTCACTAGTTATGCATGAGCAGTTCTTC
v_gene: TRBV5-8
abundance: -
d_gene: -
j_gene: TRBJ2-1

CDR3aa: CAWSTKILAGSNQPQHF
CDR3nt: TGTGCCTGGAGTACCAAAATCCTCGCGGGTAGCAATCAGCCCCAGCATTTT
v_gene: TRBV30
abundance: -
d_gene: -
j_gene: TRBJ1-5

CDR3aa: CASSLDRSSGPQHF
CDR3nt: TGTGCCAGCAGCTTAGATAGATCTTCCGGGCCCCAGCATTTT
v_gene: TRBV11-2
abundance: -
d_gene: -
j_gene: TRBJ1-5

CDR3aa: CASSLLGAHNQPQHF
CDR3nt: TGTGCCAGCAGTTTATTGGGGGCGCATAATCAGCCCCAGCATTTT
v_gene: TRBV27
abundance: -
d_gene: -
j_gene: TRBJ1-5

CDR3aa: CASSSRLDGLSTGELFF
CDR3nt: TGCGCCAGCAGCTCCCGCTTAGACGGGTTGAGCACCGGGGAGCTGTTTTTT
v_gene: TRBV4-3
abundance: few
d_gene: -
j_gene: TRBJ2-2

CDR3aa: CASSLGLAGGKETQYF
CDR3nt: TGTGCCAGCAGTTTGGGACTAGCGGGGGGGAAAGAGACCCAGTACTTC
v_gene: TRBV28
abundance: -
d_gene: TRBD2
j_gene: TRBJ2-5

CDR3aa: CASSFGVGNTIYF
CDR3nt: TGTGCCAGCAGCTTCGGGGTGGGAAACACCATATATTTT
v_gene: TRBV5-6
abundance: -
d_gene: -
j_gene: TRBJ1-3

CDR3aa: CAWSLTGGGETQYF
CDR3nt: TGTGCCTGGAGTCTGACAGGGGGAGGGGAGACCCAGTACTTC
v_gene: TRBV30
abundance: -
d_gene: TRBD1
j_gene: TRBJ2-5

CDR3aa: CASSESLTDTQYF
CDR3nt: TGTGCCAGCAGTGAAAGCCTCACAGATACGCAGTATTTT
v_gene: TRBV27
abundance: few
d_gene: -
j_gene: TRBJ2-3

CDR3aa: CASSKALGQPNTGELFF
CDR3nt: TGTGCCAGCAGCAAAGCGCTAGGACAGCCGAACACCGGGGAGCTGTTTTTT
v_gene: TRBV21-1
abundance: -
d_gene: -
j_gene: TRBJ2-2

CDR3aa: CASSPPGHVNTEAFF
CDR3nt: TGTGCCAGCAGCCCTCCGGGACATGTGAACACTGAAGCTTTCTTT
v_gene: TRBV25-1
abundance: -
d_gene: -
j_gene: TRBJ1-1

CDR3aa: CAWSSFIPETQYF
CDR3nt: TGTGCCTGGAGTTCCTTTATCCCAGAGACCCAGTACTTC
v_gene: TRBV30
abundance: -
d_gene: -
j_gene: TRBJ2-5

CDR3aa: CASSNTGGSYGYTF
CDR3nt: TGTGCCAGCTCAAACACAGGGGGCAGCTATGGCTACACCTTC
v_gene: TRBV18
abundance: -
d_gene: TRBD1
j_gene: TRBJ1-2

CDR3aa: CATSLTGVAEAFF
CDR3nt: TGTGCCACCAGCCTAACAGGGGTGGCTGAAGCTTTCTTT
v_gene: TRBV15
abundance: -
d_gene: TRBD1
j_gene: TRBJ1-1

CDR3aa: CASSFRGVSEQYF
CDR3nt: TGTGCCAGCAGCTTCCGGGGGGTGAGCGAGCAGTACTTC
v_gene: TRBV7-2
abundance: -
d_gene: TRBD2
j_gene: TRBJ2-7

CDR3aa: CASSSSGTVNTEAFF
CDR3nt: TGCGCCAGCAGCTCATCCGGGACAGTCAACACTGAAGCTTTCTTT
v_gene: TRBV5-1
abundance: few
d_gene: TRBD1
j_gene: TRBJ1-1

CDR3aa: CASRGWADTDTQYF
CDR3nt: TGTGCCAGTAGAGGATGGGCAGACACAGATACGCAGTATTTT
v_gene: TRBV19
abundance: -
d_gene: -
j_gene: TRBJ2-3

CDR3aa: CASVGGQTNAEAFF
CDR3nt: TGTGCCAGCGTTGGAGGACAGACCAACGCTGAAGCTTTCTTT
v_gene: TRBV11-2
abundance: -
d_gene: -
j_gene: TRBJ1-1

CDR3aa: CASSLGGASNSPLHF
CDR3nt: TGTGCCAGCAGCTTGGGTGGGGCAAGTAATTCACCCCTCCACTTT
v_gene: TRBV5-6
abundance: -
d_gene: -
j_gene: TRBJ1-6

CDR3aa: CATSREGAGSTGANVLTF
CDR3nt: TGTGCCACCAGCAGAGAAGGGGCAGGGTCCACTGGGGCCAACGTCCTGACTTTC
v_gene: TRBV15
abundance: -
d_gene: -
j_gene: TRBJ2-6

CDR3aa: CAGDRVVTEAFF
CDR3nt: TGTGCCGGTGACAGGGTAGTCACTGAAGCTTTCTTT
v_gene: TRBV30
abundance: -
d_gene: TRBD1
j_gene: TRBJ1-1

CDR3aa: CASSPRLTDRVGEQYF
CDR3nt: TGTGCCAGCAGCCCTAGGCTAACGGACAGGGTAGGGGAGCAGTACTTC
v_gene: TRBV9
abundance: -
d_gene: TRBD1
j_gene: TRBJ2-7

CDR3aa: CASSIGTDRSSYEQYF
CDR3nt: TGTGCCAGCAGCATCGGGACAGATCGCAGCTCCTACGAGCAGTACTTC
v_gene: TRBV21-1
abundance: -
d_gene: -
j_gene: TRBJ2-7

CDR3aa: CASSLQTAIASYEQYF
CDR3nt: TGTGCCAGCAGCTTACAGACTGCGATCGCTTCCTACGAGCAGTACTTC
v_gene: TRBV7-2
abundance: -
d_gene: -
j_gene: TRBJ2-7

CDR3aa: CASSQDRWGPGGTDTQYF
CDR3nt: TGCGCCAGCAGCCAAGACCGATGGGGCCCCGGCGGCACAGATACGCAGTATTTT
v_gene: TRBV4-3
abundance: -
d_gene: -
j_gene: TRBJ2-3

CDR3aa: CASSRIDTDEQYF
CDR3nt: TGTGCCAGCAGTCGTATTGACACGGACGAGCAGTACTTC
v_gene: TRBV14
abundance: -
d_gene: -
j_gene: TRBJ2-7

CDR3aa: CAWSVGLAKNIQYF
CDR3nt: TGTGCCTGGAGTGTTGGCCTAGCCAAAAACATTCAGTACTTC
v_gene: TRBV30
abundance: -
d_gene: -
j_gene: TRBJ2-4

CDR3aa: CASSQDQAGERDEKLFF
CDR3nt: TGCGCCAGCAGCCAAGATCAGGCGGGGGAGAGGGACGAAAAACTGTTTTTT
v_gene: TRBV4-3
abundance: few
d_gene: -
j_gene: TRBJ1-4

CDR3aa: CASSERLAGPYEQYF
CDR3nt: TGTGCCAGCAGTGAAAGGCTAGCGGGACCCTACGAGCAGTACTTC
v_gene: TRBV2
abundance: -
d_gene: TRBD2
j_gene: TRBJ2-7

CDR3aa: CASSWAPLTDTQYF
CDR3nt: TGTGCCAGCAGTTGGGCCCCCCTCACAGATACGCAGTATTTT
v_gene: TRBV7-6
abundance: -
d_gene: -
j_gene: TRBJ2-3